This T cell receptor (beta chain) was identified during a study of cytomegalovirus exposure and HLA in healthy donors. In the study overall: Inside one of the first data releases sat tens of millions of unique TCRs taken from HLA-typed donors. Across 300 to 400 genotyped donors, about 81% landed in the Caucasian-associated ancestry cluster.

In the PCR, 60 Vbeta and 13 Jbeta primers were used. Clones were read by immunoSEQ multiplex PCR, and TCRdb kept only the in-frame ones, dropping some. Of about 150,000 clones listed, approximately 77% were seen once; the top ten hold roughly 2%. The CDR3 consists of 15 residues. Germline V gene sequence: CDR1 SGHRS, CDR2 YFSETQ. With 0 bases removed from V and 4 bases from J, the gap between germline ends came to 14 bases. This TCR was sampled from a man aged 25-45 years in good health and CMV-seronegative. The source material was PBMCs. V gene TRBV5-1 combines with J gene TRBJ2-7; D is uncertain. This chain's CDR3 is CASSLDTVPVYEQYF. The CDR3 DNA reads as TGCGCCAGCAGCTTGGATACAGTCCCGGTGTACGAGCAGTACTTC.